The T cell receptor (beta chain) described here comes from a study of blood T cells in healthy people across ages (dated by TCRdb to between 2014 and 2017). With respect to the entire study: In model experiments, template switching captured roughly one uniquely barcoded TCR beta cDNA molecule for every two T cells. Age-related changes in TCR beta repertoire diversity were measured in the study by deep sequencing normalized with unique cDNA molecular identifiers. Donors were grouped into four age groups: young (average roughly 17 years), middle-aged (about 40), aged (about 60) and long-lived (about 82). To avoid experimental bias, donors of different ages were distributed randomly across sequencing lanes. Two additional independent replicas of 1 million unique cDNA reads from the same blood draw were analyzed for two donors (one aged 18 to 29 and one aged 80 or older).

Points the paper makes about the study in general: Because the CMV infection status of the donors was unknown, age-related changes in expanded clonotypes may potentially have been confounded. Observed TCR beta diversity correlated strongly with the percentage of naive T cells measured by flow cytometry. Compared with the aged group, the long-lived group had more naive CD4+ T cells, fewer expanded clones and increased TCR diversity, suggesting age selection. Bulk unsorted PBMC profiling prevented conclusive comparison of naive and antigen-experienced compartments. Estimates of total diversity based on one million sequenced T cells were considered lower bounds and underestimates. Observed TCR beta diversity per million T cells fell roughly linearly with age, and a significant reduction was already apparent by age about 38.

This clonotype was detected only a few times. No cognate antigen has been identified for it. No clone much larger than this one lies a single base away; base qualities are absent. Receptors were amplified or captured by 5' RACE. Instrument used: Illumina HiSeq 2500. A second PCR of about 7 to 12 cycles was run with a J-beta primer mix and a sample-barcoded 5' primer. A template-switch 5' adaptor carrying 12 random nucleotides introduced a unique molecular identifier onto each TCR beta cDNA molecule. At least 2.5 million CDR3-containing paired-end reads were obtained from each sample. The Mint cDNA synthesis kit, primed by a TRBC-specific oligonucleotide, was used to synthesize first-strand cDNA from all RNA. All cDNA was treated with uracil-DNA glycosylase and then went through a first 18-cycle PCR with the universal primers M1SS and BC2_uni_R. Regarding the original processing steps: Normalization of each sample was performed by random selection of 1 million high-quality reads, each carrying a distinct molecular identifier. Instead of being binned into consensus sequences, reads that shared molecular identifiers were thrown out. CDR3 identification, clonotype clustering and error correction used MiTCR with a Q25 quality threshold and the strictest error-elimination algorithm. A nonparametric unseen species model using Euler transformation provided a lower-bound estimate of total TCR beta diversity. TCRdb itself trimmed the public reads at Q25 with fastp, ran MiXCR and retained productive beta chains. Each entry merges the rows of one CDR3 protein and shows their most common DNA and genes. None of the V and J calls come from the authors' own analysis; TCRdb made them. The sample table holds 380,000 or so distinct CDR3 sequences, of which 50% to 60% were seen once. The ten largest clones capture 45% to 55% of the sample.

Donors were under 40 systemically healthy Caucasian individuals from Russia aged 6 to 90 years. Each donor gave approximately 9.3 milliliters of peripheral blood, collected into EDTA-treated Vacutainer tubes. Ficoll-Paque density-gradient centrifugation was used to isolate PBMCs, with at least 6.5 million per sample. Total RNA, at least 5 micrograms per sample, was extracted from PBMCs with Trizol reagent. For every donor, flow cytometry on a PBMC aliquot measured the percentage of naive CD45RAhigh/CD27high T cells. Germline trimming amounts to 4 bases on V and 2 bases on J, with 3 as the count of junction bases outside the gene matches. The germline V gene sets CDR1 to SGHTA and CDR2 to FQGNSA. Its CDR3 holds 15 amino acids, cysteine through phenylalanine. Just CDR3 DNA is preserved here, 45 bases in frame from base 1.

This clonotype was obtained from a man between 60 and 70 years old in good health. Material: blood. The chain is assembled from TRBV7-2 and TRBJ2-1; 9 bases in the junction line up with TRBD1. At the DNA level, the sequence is TGTGCCAGCAGCTCGGACAGGGGAGCCTACAATGAGCAGTTCTTC. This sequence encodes CASSSDRGAYNEQFF.